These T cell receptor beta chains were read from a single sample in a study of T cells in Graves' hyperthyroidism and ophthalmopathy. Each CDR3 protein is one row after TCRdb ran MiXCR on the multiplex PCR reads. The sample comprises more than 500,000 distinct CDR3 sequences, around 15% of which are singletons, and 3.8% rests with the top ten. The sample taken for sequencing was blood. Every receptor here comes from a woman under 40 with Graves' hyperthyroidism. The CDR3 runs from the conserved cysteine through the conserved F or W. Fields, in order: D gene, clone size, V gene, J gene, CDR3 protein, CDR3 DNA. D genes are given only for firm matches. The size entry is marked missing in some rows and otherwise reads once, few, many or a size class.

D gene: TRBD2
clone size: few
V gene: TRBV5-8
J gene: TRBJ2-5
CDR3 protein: CASSLGTSVQYF
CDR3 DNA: TGTGCCAGCAGCTTGGGGACTAGCGTTCAGTACTTC

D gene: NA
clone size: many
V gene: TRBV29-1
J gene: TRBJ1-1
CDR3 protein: CSVEDSARVGSTGTEAFF
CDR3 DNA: TGCAGCGTTGAAGATTCGGCCAGGGTCGGTTCGACGGGCACTGAAGCTTTCTTT

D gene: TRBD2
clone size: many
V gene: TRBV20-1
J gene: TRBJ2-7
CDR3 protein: CSARDRNSGGSYEQYF
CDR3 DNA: TGCAGTGCTAGAGATAGGAATAGCGGGGGCTCCTACGAGCAGTACTTC

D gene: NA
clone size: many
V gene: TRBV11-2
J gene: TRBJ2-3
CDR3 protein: CASSGIRRGRVDTQYF
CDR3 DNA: TGTGCCAGCAGTGGTATTCGTCGGGGGCGGGTAGATACGCAGTATTTT

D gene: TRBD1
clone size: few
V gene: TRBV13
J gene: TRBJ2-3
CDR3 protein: CASSRPGQGGTDTQYF
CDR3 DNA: TGTGCCAGCAGCAGACCGGGACAGGGAGGAACAGATACGCAGTATTTT

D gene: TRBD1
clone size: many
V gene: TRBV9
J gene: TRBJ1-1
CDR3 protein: CASSSGGGNTEAFF
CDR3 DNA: TGTGCCAGCAGCTCAGGGGGTGGGAACACTGAAGCTTTCTTT

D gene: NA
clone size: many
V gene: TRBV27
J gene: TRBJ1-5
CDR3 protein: CASSLRQRGQPQHF
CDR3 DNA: TGTGCCAGCAGCCTAAGGCAGCGCGGTCAGCCCCAGCATTTT

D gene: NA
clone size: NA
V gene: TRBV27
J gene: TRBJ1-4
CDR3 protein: CASSLRWLGEKLFF
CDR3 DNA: TGTGCCAGCAGTTTAAGATGGTTAGGTGAAAAACTGTTTTTT

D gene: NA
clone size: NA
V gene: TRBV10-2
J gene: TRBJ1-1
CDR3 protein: CASRTTKGGGSGGTEAFF
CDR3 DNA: TGCGCCAGCAGGACAACCAAGGGAGGTGGGTCGGGTGGGACTGAAGCTTTCTTT

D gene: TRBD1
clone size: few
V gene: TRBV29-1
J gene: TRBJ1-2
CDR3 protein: CSVSLGQEGYGYTF
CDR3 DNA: TGCAGCGTTAGCCTCGGACAGGAAGGCTATGGCTACACCTTC

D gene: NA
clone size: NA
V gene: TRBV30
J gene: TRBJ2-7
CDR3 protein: CAWSVWQGAYEQYF
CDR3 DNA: TGTGCCTGGAGTGTATGGCAGGGAGCCTACGAGCAGTACTTC

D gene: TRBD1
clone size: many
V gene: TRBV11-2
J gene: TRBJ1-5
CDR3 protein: CASSFRGYSNQPQHF
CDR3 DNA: TGTGCCAGCAGCTTCAGGGGGTATAGCAATCAGCCCCAGCATTTT

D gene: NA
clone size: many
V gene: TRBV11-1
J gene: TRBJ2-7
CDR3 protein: CASSRTDTYEQYF
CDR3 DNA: TGTGCCAGCAGCCGGACAGATACCTACGAGCAGTACTTC

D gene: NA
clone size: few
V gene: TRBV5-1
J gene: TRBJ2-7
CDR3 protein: CASSLTTGSNEQYF
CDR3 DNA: TGCGCCAGCAGCTTAACGACAGGATCGAACGAGCAGTACTTC

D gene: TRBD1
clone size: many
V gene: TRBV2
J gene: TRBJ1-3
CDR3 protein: CASRGQGTNTIYF
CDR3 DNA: TGTGCCAGCAGGGGACAGGGTACAAACACCATATATTTT

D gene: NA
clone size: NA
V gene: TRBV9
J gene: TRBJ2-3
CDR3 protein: CASSVGASPDTQYF
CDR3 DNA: TGTGCCAGCAGCGTTGGAGCCTCTCCAGATACGCAGTATTTT

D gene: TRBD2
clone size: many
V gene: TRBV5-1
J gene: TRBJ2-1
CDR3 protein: CASSYQRGGYNEQFF
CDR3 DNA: TGCGCCAGCAGCTACCAGCGGGGGGGCTACAATGAGCAGTTCTTC

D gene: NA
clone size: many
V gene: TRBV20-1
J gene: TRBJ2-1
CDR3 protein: CSANTYNEQFF
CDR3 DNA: TGCAGTGCTAACACTTACAATGAGCAGTTCTTC

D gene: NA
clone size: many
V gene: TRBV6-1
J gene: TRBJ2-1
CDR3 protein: CASDAWDYNEQFF
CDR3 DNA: TGTGCCAGCGACGCGTGGGATTACAATGAGCAGTTCTTC

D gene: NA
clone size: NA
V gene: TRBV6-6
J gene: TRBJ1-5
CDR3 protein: CASSYSGSVGSGNQPQHF
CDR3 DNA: TGTGCCAGCAGTTACTCGGGGTCCGTGGGTAGTGGCAATCAGCCCCAGCATTTT

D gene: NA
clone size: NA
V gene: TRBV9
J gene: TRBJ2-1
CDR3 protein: CASSAVSNEQFF
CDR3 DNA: TGTGCCAGCAGCGCGGTTAGCAATGAGCAGTTCTTC

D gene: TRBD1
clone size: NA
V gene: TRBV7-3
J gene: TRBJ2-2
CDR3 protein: CASSVDRGTGELFF
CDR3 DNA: TGTGCCAGCAGCGTAGACAGGGGGACCGGGGAGCTGTTTTTT

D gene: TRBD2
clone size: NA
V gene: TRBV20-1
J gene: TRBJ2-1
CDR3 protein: CSAELAGGPFDEQFF
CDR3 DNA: TGCAGTGCCGAATTAGCGGGAGGGCCGTTCGATGAGCAGTTCTTC

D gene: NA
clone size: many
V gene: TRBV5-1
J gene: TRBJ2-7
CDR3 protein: CASSLARSYEQYF
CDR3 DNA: TGTGCCAGCAGCTTAGCCAGGAGCTACGAGCAGTACTTC

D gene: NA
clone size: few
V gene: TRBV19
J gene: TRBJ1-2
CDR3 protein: CASLQGAAAAFSYGYTF
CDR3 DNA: TGTGCCAGTCTTCAAGGTGCGGCAGCAGCTTTTAGCTATGGCTACACCTTC

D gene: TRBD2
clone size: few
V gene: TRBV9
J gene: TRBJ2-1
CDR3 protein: CASSVGTGTSGIEGSSYNEQFF
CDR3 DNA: TGTGCCAGCAGCGTTGGGACCGGGACTAGCGGAATAGAAGGGAGCTCCTACAATGAGCAGTTCTTC

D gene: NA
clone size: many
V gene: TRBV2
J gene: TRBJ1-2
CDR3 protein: CATPRKGLRGYTF
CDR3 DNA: TGTGCGACCCCGAGGAAGGGGTTGCGGGGCTACACCTTC

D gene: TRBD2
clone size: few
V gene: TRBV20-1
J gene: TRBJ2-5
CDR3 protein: CSARDGRKREAWGGETQYF
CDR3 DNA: TGCAGTGCTAGAGATGGGAGGAAGCGGGAGGCTTGGGGGGGAGAGACCCAGTACTTC

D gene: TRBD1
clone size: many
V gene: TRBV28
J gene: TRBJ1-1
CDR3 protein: CASSSQGGRTEAFF
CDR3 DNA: TGTGCCAGCAGTTCACAGGGGGGCCGCACTGAAGCTTTCTTT

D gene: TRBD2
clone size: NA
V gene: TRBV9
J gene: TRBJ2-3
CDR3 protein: CASSIGLADTDTQYF
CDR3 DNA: TGTGCCAGCAGCATCGGACTAGCGGATACAGATACGCAGTATTTT

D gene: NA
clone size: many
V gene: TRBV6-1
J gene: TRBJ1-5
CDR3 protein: CATQPVLVQPQHF
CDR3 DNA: TGTGCCACCCAGCCGGTGCTAGTCCAGCCCCAGCATTTT

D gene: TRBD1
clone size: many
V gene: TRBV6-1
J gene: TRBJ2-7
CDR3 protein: CASAPGQGVYEQYF
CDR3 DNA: TGTGCCAGCGCCCCGGGACAGGGTGTATACGAGCAGTACTTC

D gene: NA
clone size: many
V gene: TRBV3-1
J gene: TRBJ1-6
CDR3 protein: CASSPRDYNSPLHF
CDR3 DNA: TGTGCCAGCAGCCCCCGGGACTATAATTCACCCCTCCACTTT

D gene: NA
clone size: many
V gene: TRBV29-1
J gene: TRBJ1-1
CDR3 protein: CSVSMNTEAFF
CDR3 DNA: TGCAGCGTATCCATGAACACTGAAGCTTTCTTT

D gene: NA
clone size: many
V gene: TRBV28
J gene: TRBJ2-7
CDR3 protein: CASTYEGVYEQYF
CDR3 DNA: TGTGCCAGCACCTACGAGGGGGTCTACGAGCAGTACTTC

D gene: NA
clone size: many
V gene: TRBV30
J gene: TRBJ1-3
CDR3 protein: CAWSVLSSGNTIYF
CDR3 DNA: TGTGCCTGGAGTGTACTGAGCTCTGGAAACACCATATATTTT

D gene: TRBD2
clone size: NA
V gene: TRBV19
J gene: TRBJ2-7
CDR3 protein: CASSIGSGNHEQYF
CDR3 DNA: TGTGCCAGTAGTATAGGGAGCGGGAACCACGAGCAGTACTTC

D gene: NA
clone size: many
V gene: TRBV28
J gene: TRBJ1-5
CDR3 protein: CASSFTPDGTNQPQHF
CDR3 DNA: TGTGCCAGCAGTTTCACCCCCGACGGTACGAATCAGCCCCAGCATTTT

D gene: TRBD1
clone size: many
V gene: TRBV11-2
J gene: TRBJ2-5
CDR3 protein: CASSWTGGEETQYF
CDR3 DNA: TGTGCCAGCAGCTGGACAGGGGGTGAGGAGACCCAGTACTTC

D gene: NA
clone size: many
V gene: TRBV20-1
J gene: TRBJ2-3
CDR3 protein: CSAVWGPDTQYF
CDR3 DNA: TGCAGTGCGGTGTGGGGGCCAGATACGCAGTATTTT

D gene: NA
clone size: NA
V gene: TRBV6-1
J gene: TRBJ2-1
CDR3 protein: CASSGWERRNEQFF
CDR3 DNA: TGTGCCAGCAGTGGGTGGGAGCGTCGCAATGAGCAGTTCTTC

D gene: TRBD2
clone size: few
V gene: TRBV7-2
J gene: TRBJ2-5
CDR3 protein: CASSLRTGGVETQYF
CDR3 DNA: TGTGCCAGCAGCTTGAGGACCGGGGGGGTAGAGACCCAGTACTTC

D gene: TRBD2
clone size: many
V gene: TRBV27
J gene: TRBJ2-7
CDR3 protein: CASTPGLAGGKNEQYF
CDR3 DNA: TGTGCCAGCACTCCAGGACTAGCGGGAGGAAAGAACGAGCAGTACTTC

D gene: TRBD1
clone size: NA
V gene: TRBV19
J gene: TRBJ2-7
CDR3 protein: CASSFGQGAFEQYF
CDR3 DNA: TGTGCCAGTAGTTTTGGACAGGGGGCTTTTGAGCAGTACTTC

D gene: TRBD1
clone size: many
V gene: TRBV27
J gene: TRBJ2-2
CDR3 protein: CASSQGTVNTGELFF
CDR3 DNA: TGTGCCAGCAGTCAGGGGACAGTGAACACCGGGGAGCTGTTTTTT

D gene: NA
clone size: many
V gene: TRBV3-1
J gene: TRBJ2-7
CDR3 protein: CASSQGEGAKEQYF
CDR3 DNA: TGTGCCAGCAGCCAAGGGGAGGGGGCGAAGGAGCAGTACTTC

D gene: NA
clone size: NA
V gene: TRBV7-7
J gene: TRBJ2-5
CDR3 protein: CASSLGSRSETQYF
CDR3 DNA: TGTGCTAGCAGCTTAGGTAGCAGATCAGAGACCCAGTACTTC